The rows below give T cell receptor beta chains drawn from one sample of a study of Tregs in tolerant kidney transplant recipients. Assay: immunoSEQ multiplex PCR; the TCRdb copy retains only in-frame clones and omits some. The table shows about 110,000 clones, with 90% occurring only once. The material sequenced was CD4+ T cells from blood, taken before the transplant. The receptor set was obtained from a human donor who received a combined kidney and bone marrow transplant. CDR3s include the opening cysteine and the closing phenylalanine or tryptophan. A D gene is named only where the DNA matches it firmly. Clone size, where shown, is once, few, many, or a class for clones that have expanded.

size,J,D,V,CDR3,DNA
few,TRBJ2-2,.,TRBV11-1,CASSLSTRTPGELFF,TGTGCCAGCAGCTTATCTACTCGGACACCCGGGGAGCTGTTTTTT
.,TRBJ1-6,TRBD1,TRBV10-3,CAVRLRDSNNSPLHF,TGTGCCGTAAGACTCCGGGACAGCAATAATTCACCCCTCCACTTT
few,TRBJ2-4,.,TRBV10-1,CASSERQGRIQYF,TGCGCCAGCAGTGAGAGGCAGGGAAGGATTCAGTACTTC
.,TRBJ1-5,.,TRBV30,CAWTSGGNQPQHF,TGTGCCTGGACCTCGGGAGGCAATCAGCCCCAGCATTTT
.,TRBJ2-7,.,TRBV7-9,CASSLLTGPLYEQYF,TGTGCCAGCAGCTTGTTGACAGGTCCACTCTACGAGCAGTACTTC
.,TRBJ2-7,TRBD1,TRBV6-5,CASSSPGQVYEQYF,TGTGCCAGCAGTTCCCCGGGACAGGTCTACGAGCAGTACTTC
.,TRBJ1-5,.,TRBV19,CAGGRGSSNQPQHF,TGTGCTGGCGGAAGGGGGTCTAGCAATCAGCCCCAGCATTTT
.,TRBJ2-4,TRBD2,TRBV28,CASSGGDRAKNIQYF,TGTGCCAGCAGTGGGGGGGATCGGGCCAAAAACATTCAGTACTTC
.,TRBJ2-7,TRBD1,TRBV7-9,CASSRIPTGGRSYEQYF,TGTGCCAGCAGCCGAATCCCGACAGGGGGCCGCTCCTACGAGCAGTACTTC
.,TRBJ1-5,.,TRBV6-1,CASSEASISNQPQHF,TGTGCCAGCAGTGAAGCGAGCATTAGCAATCAGCCCCAGCATTTT
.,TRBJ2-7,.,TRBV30,CAWKPGYNEQYF,TGTGCCTGGAAACCGGGGTACAACGAGCAGTACTTC
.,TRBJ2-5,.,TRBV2,CASSVRHQETQYF,TGTGCCAGCAGTGTCCGTCACCAAGAGACCCAGTACTTC
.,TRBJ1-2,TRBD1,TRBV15,CATSRDSEGASGYTF,TGTGCCACCAGCAGAGATTCCGAGGGGGCCTCGGGCTACACCTTC
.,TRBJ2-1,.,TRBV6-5,CASRVGGGNEQFF,TGTGCCAGCAGAGTGGGAGGCGGTAATGAGCAGTTCTTC
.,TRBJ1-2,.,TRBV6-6,CASSSGTLYGYTF,TGTGCCAGCAGCTCCGGGACACTCTATGGCTACACCTTC
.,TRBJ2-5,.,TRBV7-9,CASSLASGQETQYF,TGTGCCAGCAGCTTAGCCAGCGGCCAAGAGACCCAGTACTTC
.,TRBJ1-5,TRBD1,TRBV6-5,CASSSGTGLQPQHF,TGTGCCAGCAGTTCCGGGACAGGGCTTCAGCCCCAGCATTTT
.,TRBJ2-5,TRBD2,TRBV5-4,CASSSLAGQETQYF,TGTGCCAGCAGCTCGCTAGCGGGACAAGAGACCCAGTACTTC
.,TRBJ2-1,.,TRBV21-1,CAAMGTGVPYNEQFF,TGTGCCGCCATGGGGACAGGGGTTCCCTACAATGAGCAGTTCTTC
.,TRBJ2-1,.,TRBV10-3,CAISGHDTYNEQFF,TGTGCCATCAGTGGACACGACACCTACAATGAGCAGTTCTTC
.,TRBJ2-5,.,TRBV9,CASSAEAWETQYF,TGTGCCAGCAGCGCCGAGGCTTGGGAGACCCAGTACTTC
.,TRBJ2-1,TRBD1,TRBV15,CATSPGQGEGEQFF,TGTGCCACCAGCCCCGGACAGGGTGAGGGTGAGCAGTTCTTC
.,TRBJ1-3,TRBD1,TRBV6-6,CASNTRGPRGNTIYF,TGTGCCAGCAACACCAGGGGGCCTAGGGGAAACACCATATATTTT
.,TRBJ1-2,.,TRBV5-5,CASSLLRDAPRGYTF,TGTGCCAGCAGCTTGTTGAGGGATGCTCCTCGGGGCTACACCTTC
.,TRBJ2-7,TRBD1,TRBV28,CASSRDREVPYF,TGTGCCAGCAGCAGGGACAGGGAGGTCCCGTACTTC
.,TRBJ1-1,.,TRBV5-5,CASSLRGRENTEAFF,TGTGCCAGCAGCCTAAGGGGCAGGGAGAACACTGAAGCTTTCTTT
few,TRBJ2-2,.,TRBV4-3,CASSQDLETTYTGELFF,TGCGCCAGCAGCCAAGATCTTGAGACTACCTACACCGGGGAGCTGTTTTTT
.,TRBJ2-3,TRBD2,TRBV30,CAWSVALAVGTDTQYF,TGTGCCTGGAGTGTCGCACTAGCGGTGGGAACAGATACGCAGTATTTT
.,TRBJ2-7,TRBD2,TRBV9,CASSVGLAGEYEQYF,TGTGCCAGCAGCGTAGGGCTAGCGGGGGAGTACGAGCAGTACTTC
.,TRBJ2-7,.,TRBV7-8,CASSPSNTRRHEQYF,TGTGCCAGCAGCCCCAGTAACACCCGCCGCCACGAGCAGTACTTC
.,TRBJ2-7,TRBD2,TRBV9,CASSVGLGLTYEQYF,TGTGCCAGCAGCGTCGGACTAGGTTTAACCTACGAGCAGTACTTC
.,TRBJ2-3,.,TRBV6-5,CASSYIQGTDTQYF,TGTGCCAGCAGTTATATTCAGGGGACAGATACGCAGTATTTT
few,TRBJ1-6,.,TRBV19,CASSIELLGNSPLHF,TGTGCCAGTAGTATAGAATTGCTCGGGAATTCACCCCTCCACTTT
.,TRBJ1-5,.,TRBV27,CASKGVNNQPQHF,TGTGCCAGCAAGGGGGTCAATAATCAGCCCCAGCATTTT
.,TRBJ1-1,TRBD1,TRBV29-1,CSVREPGQGLKLAFF,TGCAGCGTTAGAGAACCGGGACAGGGATTGAAACTGGCTTTCTTT
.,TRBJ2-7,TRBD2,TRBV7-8,CASSPQAGGPYEQYF,TGTGCCAGCAGCCCTCAAGCGGGAGGACCCTACGAGCAGTACTTC
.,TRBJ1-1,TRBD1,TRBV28,CASSLRGLGAFF,TGTGCCAGCAGTTTAAGGGGGCTGGGGGCTTTCTTT
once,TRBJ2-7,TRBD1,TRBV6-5,CASSAGGTGTYEQYF,TGTGCCAGCTCCGCCGGAGGGACAGGGACCTACGAGCAGTACTTC
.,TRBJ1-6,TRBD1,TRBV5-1,CASSYTGQSGSPLHF,TGCGCCAGCAGCTATACGGGACAGAGTGGATCACCCCTCCACTTT
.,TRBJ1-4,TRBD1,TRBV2,CASIRTGDKKLFF,TGTGCCAGCATTAGGACAGGGGATAAAAAACTGTTTTTT
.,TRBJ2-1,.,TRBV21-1,CASSKIGRVSSNEQFF,TGTGCCAGCTCAAAAATCGGCAGGGTTTCCTCGAATGAGCAGTTCTTC
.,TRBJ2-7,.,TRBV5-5,CASSPPGSAYEQYF,TGTGCCAGCAGCCCGCCGGGGTCAGCCTACGAGCAGTACTTC
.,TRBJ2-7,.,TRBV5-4,CASSRGTSDLRQTYEQYF,TGTGCCAGCAGCCGCGGGACGAGTGATTTAAGGCAGACCTACGAGCAGTACTTC
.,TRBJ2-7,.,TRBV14,CASSQDRSPGYDYEQYF,TGTGCCAGCAGCCAAGATCGGAGCCCGGGTTACGACTACGAGCAGTACTTC
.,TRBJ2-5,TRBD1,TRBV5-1,CASSLRGQVETQYF,TGCGCCAGCAGCTTACGGGGACAGGTAGAGACCCAGTACTTC
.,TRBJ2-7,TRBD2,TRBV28,CASTPYTDRSGTSGRSSYEQYF,TGTGCCAGCACCCCGTATACCGACAGATCCGGGACTAGCGGGAGGAGCTCCTACGAGCAGTACTTC
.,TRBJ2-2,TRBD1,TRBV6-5,CASRDRGGGTGELFF,TGTGCCAGCAGGGACAGGGGGGGCGGCACCGGGGAGCTGTTTTTT
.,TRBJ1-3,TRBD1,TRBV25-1,CASSEQGARGNTIYF,TGTGCCAGCAGTGAGCAGGGGGCGCGCGGTAACACCATATATTTT
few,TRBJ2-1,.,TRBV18,CASSPGARYNEQFF,TGTGCCAGCTCACCGGGAGCGCGCTACAATGAGCAGTTCTTC
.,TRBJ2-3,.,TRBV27,CASSPTLRTQYF,TGTGCCAGCAGTCCAACGTTGCGTACGCAGTATTTT
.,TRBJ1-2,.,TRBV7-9,CASRLGVANYGYTF,TGTGCCAGCAGATTAGGGGTAGCGAACTATGGCTACACCTTC
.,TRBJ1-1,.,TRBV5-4,CASSSPGPGAATEAFF,TGTGCCAGCAGCTCACCGGGCCCAGGGGCAGCCACTGAAGCTTTCTTT
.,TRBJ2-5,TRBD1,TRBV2,CASNRQGLGQETQYF,TGTGCCAGCAATCGACAGGGGCTTGGCCAAGAGACCCAGTACTTC
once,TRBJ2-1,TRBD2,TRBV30,CAWSLAGGGNEQFF,TGTGCCTGGAGTCTAGCGGGAGGCGGCAATGAGCAGTTCTTC
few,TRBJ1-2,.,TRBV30,CAWGGLLDYGYTF,TGTGCCTGGGGAGGGCTGCTCGACTATGGCTACACCTTC
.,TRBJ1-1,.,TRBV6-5,CASSYSKGLTGTEAFF,TGTGCCAGCAGTTACTCGAAGGGGCTGACAGGCACTGAAGCTTTCTTT
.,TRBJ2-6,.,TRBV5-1,CASSSLGPGTNVLTF,TGCGCCAGCAGCTCTCTCGGGCCAGGGACCAACGTCCTGACTTTC
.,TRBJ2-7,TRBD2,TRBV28,CASTQAGRGGASYEQYF,TGTGCCAGCACCCAAGCGGGTAGGGGAGGGGCCTCCTACGAGCAGTACTTC
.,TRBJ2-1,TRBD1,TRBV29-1,CSVSKPPGQVSYNEQFF,TGCAGCGTTTCAAAACCCCCCGGACAGGTCTCCTACAATGAGCAGTTCTTC